The present TCR beta chain was sequenced within a study of post-analysis software for immune sequencing data (dated by TCRdb to about 2015). In the study overall: The recorded disease courses included relapsing-remitting, secondary progressive and progressive-relapsing multiple sclerosis, and some patients had no subtype annotation. The multiple sclerosis patient repertoires were compared with around ten previously published healthy control repertoires from donors aged roughly 6 to 27 years. A subset of samples was prepared in parallel using single-end sample barcoding, then pooled and co-amplified after Illumina adapter ligation.

Library creation used PCR. Sequencing was performed on an Illumina HiSeq 2500. Unique molecular identifiers were incorporated into TCR beta cDNA libraries to reduce PCR and sequencing biases. Roughly 500,000 cDNA molecules were obtained for every 1 to 10 million input T cells, so each molecule roughly corresponded to one T cell. The patient libraries were prepared and sequenced using the same protocol as the earlier healthy control dataset. Samples belonging to the same batch were prepared together, multiplexed and sequenced on a shared HiSeq lane. The paper's processing steps were these. MIGEC handled the raw barcoded reads, throwing out single-read molecular identifier groups before consensus assembly and CDR3 extraction. Clonotype tables were post-analysed with VDJtools, normalizing diversity by down-sampling all datasets to the smallest sample size. In repertoire overlap clustering, CDR3 amino acid sequences, but not nucleotide sequences, were matched to correct batch-related cross-sample contamination. TCRdb reworked the public reads: Q25 trimming with fastp, MiXCR clone assembly, productive beta chains retained. Each entry merges the rows of one CDR3 protein and shows their most common DNA and genes. The V and J calls, along with clone size, are taken from TCRdb and not from the paper's own processing. In this sample the table shows hundreds of thousands of distinct CDR3 sequences, nearly 45% of which occur a single time. The ten most abundant clones make up around 10% of the sample.

TCR beta repertoires were profiled from peripheral blood of approximately 13 young patients with multiple sclerosis to demonstrate the VDJtools post-analysis software. Multiple sclerosis patients were children and adolescents aged about 6 to 15 years. Overall study outcomes, separate from this receptor: Patients showed significantly higher frequencies than controls for roughly 5 TRBV segments, among them TRBV5-6, TRBV5-1 and TRBV20-1. When samples were clustered directly using the F measure, samples prepared in the same batch co-clustered strongly, which prompted a batch-effect correction. Normalized Chao1 diversity was significantly lower in multiple sclerosis patients than controls, suggesting substantial peripheral T-cell clonal expansion. The control group was slightly older than the multiple sclerosis patient group.

According to the germline V gene, CDR1 reads SQVTM and CDR2 reads ANQGSEA. The CDR3 runs 13 residues from the cysteine to the phenylalanine. Only the CDR3 region is kept as DNA, spanning 39 bases read in frame from base 1. On this clonotype: Which antigen it targets is not known. Relative to the germline gene, one junction end is altered; a read error may explain this.

Recombination connected TRBV29-1 to TRBJ2-5; 7 junctional bases match TRBD1. The sequenced sample was blood. This TCR was sampled from a girl between 10 and 17 years old with multiple sclerosis. CDR3 region: CGVDPTGTETQYF. The base sequence is TGCGGCGTTGATCCGACAGGGACAGAGACCCAGTACTTC. With all but the CDR3 taken from the reference TRBV29-1 and TRBJ2-5 genes, the full variable domain is: SAVISQKPSRDICQRGTSLTIQCQVDSQVTMMFWYRQQPGQSLTLIATANQGSEATYESGFVIDKFPISRPNLTFSTLTVSNMSPEDSSIYLCGVDPTGTETQYFGPGTRLLVL.